This T cell receptor beta chain was profiled in a study of CD8+CD57+ T cells in acquired aplastic anemia (dated by TCRdb to the late 2010s). For the wider study: On average, sorted CD4+ and CD8+ cells yielded 3.2 ug of extracted DNA, with a range of roughly 0.18 to 30 ug. Mean read counts for healthy donor samples were 8.5 million to 10.8 million for CD4+ cells and roughly 12 million for CD8+ cells. Overall results and qualifications from the work: Although 25 to 30 CD8+ CDR3 sequences were shared by patients and controls, these sequences appeared highly expressed in patients and within the immunodominant clones of patients. Patients and healthy controls showed no significant difference in CD8+ Simpson's diversity (P=0.060).

In the case of this clonotype: The antigen it recognizes is unknown. Per-base quality was not reported, and no clone a single base away is much larger than it.

CDR1 and CDR2 are read off the germline V gene (reference sequence) as LNHDA and SQIVND. Spanning cysteine to phenylalanine, the CDR3 consists of 15 amino acids. Only the CDR3 portion is preserved as DNA: 45 bases, with reading frame beginning at the first base. Germline trimming amounts to 5 bases on V and 5 bases on J, with 9 as the count of junction bases outside the gene matches. Genomic DNA was used as template for profiling of TCR beta VDJ combinations and CDR3 sequences. An Illumina HiSeq 2000 was the platform used for TCR repertoire sequencing. The authors' pipeline ran thus. Repertoire assessment relied on Simpson's diversity index, CDR3 size and DJ length profiles, and TRBV/TRBJ rearrangement plots. The most abundant DNA sequence in the deep sequencing data was taken as the immunodominant clone. CDR3 amino acid sequences were checked for sharing between subjects and were compared against published repertoires and the VDJdb database. Starting from the raw public reads, TCRdb applied fastp trimming at Q25, assembled clones with MiXCR and retained in-frame beta chains. Rows are unified per CDR3 protein, each entry keeping the most common DNA and genes. These V and J calls derive from TCRdb rather than the authors' analysis. This sample has about 110,000 distinct CDR3 sequences in its table, and approximately 49% of those were observed once. Jointly, the top ten make up under 35% of the sample.

In the study, sorted CD4+ and CD8+ blood T cells from patients with severe aplastic anemia and from healthy subjects underwent deep sequencing of TCR repertoires. Ficoll-Paque density gradient centrifugation was used to isolate peripheral blood mononuclear cells. CD4+ and CD8+ T cells were sorted by FACS or magnetic beads before DNA extraction. The sample comprised sorted CD4+, CD8+, or CD8+CD57+ T cells (not recorded which) from PBMCs. This clonotype was sampled from a human donor in good health, serving as a control. The sequence is built from TRBV19 and TRBJ2-7; TRBD1 aligns with 10 central bases. The CDR3 corresponds to CASSPRTGGFNEQYF. The DNA is as follows: TGTGCCAGTAGTCCCCGGACAGGGGGATTCAACGAGCAGTACTTC.